These 21 T cell receptor beta chains came from one sample sequenced in a study of T cells in Graves' hyperthyroidism and ophthalmopathy. Amplification of TCR beta CDR3 regions was performed using RNA transcripts as template. Carried out on the TCR CDR3, a first-round RT-PCR used the HTBI primer set. TCRdb ran MiXCR on the multiplex PCR reads and lists one entry per CDR3 protein. The sample has some 350,000 distinct CDR3 sequences, around 14% seen once; the top ten hold approximately 30%. The sample taken for sequencing was blood. The source of these receptors is a woman between 18 and 29 years old with Graves' hyperthyroidism that later progressed to Graves' ophthalmopathy.

This clonotype was picked up a small number of times. V gene TRBV12-3 or TRBV12-4 combines with J gene TRBJ2-3; D is unresolved. V lost 4 bases to trimming and J lost 6 bases, with 17 bases between them. The CDR3 length is 15 residues. For the CDR3, the DNA is TGTGCCAGCAGTTCAACCTCACCCCCTTTGGATACGCAGTATTTT. It yields the protein CASSSTSPPLDTQYF.

In DNA, the CDR3 is TGCGCCAGCAGCTTCCCAGCCGAGGGGGGCGGGGAGCTGTTTTTT. The encoded protein is CASSFPAEGGGELFF. The rearrangement joins TRBV5-1 to TRBJ2-2; D assignment may be TRBD1 or TRBD2 (6 bases each). Trimming removed 2 bases at V and 7 bases at J, with 15 bases between. Per germline, CDR1 SGHRS and CDR2 YFSETQ. This CDR3 has 15 residues.

In the case of this clonotype: Germline and junction disagree at one end, which may indicate a read error. The chain employs TRBV9 and TRBJ2-7; D perhaps matches TRBD2 (5 bases). The CDR3 is made up of 14 amino acids. The germline V gene encodes CDR1 SGDLS and CDR2 YYNGEE. For the CDR3, the DNA is TGTGCCGGCAGCGTAGGCGGAGGAACCTACGAGCAGTACTTC. The encoded protein is CAGSVGGGTYEQYF.

The CDR3 protein is CASSDTGGASYEQYF. For the CDR3, the DNA is TGTGCCAGCAGTGACACAGGGGGCGCCTCCTACGAGCAGTACTTC. The chain carries TRBV6-1 and TRBJ2-7; 9 bases agree with TRBD1. This CDR3 spans 15 amino acids. The junction had 3 bases not matched to a gene; V was cut back by 3 bases and J by 0 bases. Per germline, CDR1 MNHNS and CDR2 SASEGT.

This clonotype appeared many times. The CDR3 coding sequence is TGTGCTAGTGGTTTGCAAGCGGGAGGACGCAATGAGCAGTTCTTC. Translating it yields CASGLQAGGRNEQFF. This chain joins TRBV12-5 and TRBJ2-1, with 9 positions matching TRBD2. CDR1 LGHNT and CDR2 FRNRAP come from the germline V gene. This CDR3 has 15 amino acids. After removal of 2 bases from V and 6 bases from J, the junction contained 5 bases not matched to a gene. Filled out from reference TRBV12-5 and TRBJ2-1, the complete variable domain reads DARVTQTPRHKVTEMGQEVTMRCQPILGHNTVFWYRQTMMQGLELLAYFRNRAPLDDSGMPKDRFSAEMPDATLATLKIQPSEPRDSAVYFCASGLQAGGRNEQFFGPGTRLTVL.

This chain joins TRBV5-1 and TRBJ2-7; D may be TRBD1 (6 bases). This CDR3 contains 15 residues. With 4 bases removed from V and 0 bases from J, the gap between germline ends came to 14 bases. Germline CDR1 and CDR2: SGHRS and YFSETQ. In DNA, the CDR3 is TGCGCCAGCAGCAGGGACAAGGACTCCTCCTACGAGCAGTACTTC. This codes for CASSRDKDSSYEQYF.

This clonotype was seen ten or more times. This chain uses TRBV6-1 with TRBJ2-7; D not resolved. The CDR3 loop spans 12 amino acids. Trimming shortened V by 8 bases and J by 2 bases, and 10 bases separated the two germline ends. The germline V gene has CDR1 MNHNS and CDR2 SASEGT. CDR3 region: CASCDTPYEQYF. CDR3 nucleotides: TGTGCCAGCTGCGATACCCCCTACGAGCAGTACTTC.

This clonotype was seen only a few times. The chain carries TRBV4-3 and TRBJ2-5; TRBD2 might be the D (6 bases). The CDR3 runs 18 residues. V gave up 2 bases and J gave up 1 base, with 20 bases separating them. The germline gives CDR1 LGHNA, CDR2 YSLEER. The CDR3 is CASSQRGPGGFGQETQYF. CDR3 DNA sequence: TGCGCCAGCAGCCAACGTGGCCCCGGAGGGTTCGGCCAAGAGACCCAGTACTTC.

In this sample, this clonotype turned up many times. This chain links TRBV6-1 with TRBJ1-3; no reliable D call. Germline lookup yields CDR1 MNHNS and CDR2 SASEGT. The CDR3 loop spans 15 amino acids. V lost 3 bases, J lost 0 bases, and 9 bases lay in between. The CDR3 loop is CASSDSRSSGNTIYF. For the CDR3, the DNA is TGTGCCAGCAGTGATTCCAGGAGCTCTGGAAACACCATATATTTT.

This clonotype was found many times. V gene TRBV6-1 combines with J gene TRBJ2-7; either TRBD1 or TRBD2 may supply D (5 bases each). CDR1 is MNHNS, CDR2 SASEGT, per germline. Trimming shortened V by 4 bases and J by 0 bases, and 16 bases separated the two germline ends. CDR3 size: 16 residues. The CDR3 sequence: CASSVPGTGSSYEQYF. DNA of the CDR3: TGTGCCAGCAGTGTCCCCGGGACGGGGAGCTCCTACGAGCAGTACTTC.

This clonotype was observed a handful of times. Being one base from a much bigger clone, this may be a read error. The chain couples TRBV20-1 to TRBJ2-1, with 9 bases aligning to TRBD2. The CDR3 covers 15 residues. The germline V gene encodes CDR1 DFQATT and CDR2 SNEGSKA (reference sequence). As DNA, the CDR3 is TGCAGTGCCCTACATAGCGGGAGCTCCTACAATGAGCGGTTCTTC. It codes for CSALHSGSSYNERFF.

The J gene is TRBJ2-3, the V gene TRBV5-1, with unresolved D. The germline gives CDR1 SGHRS, CDR2 YFSETQ. CDR3 length: 16 amino acids. The V end lost 7 bases, the J end lost 3 bases, and 21 bases lay between the germline ends. The CDR3 DNA sequence: TGCGCCAGCGGAACCCAGGATATCGTTGGGACAGATACGCAGTATTTT. This encodes CASGTQDIVGTDTQYF.

This clonotype has just a few counts. This chain links TRBV4-2 with TRBJ2-4; TRBD2 matches at 8 bases. Germline CDR1 is LGHNA and CDR2 is YNFKEQ. The V gene end was trimmed by 2 bases and the J gene end by 9 bases; junction bases not matched to a gene: 6. This CDR3 region has 14 residues. The chain's CDR3 is CASSQSGTRSIQYF. Here the CDR3 DNA reads TGTGCCAGCAGCCAATCCGGGACTAGGAGCATTCAGTACTTC.

In its sample, this clonotype was seen many times. This chain links TRBV29-1 with TRBJ2-2; 9 nucleotides line up with TRBD1. Germline lookup yields CDR1 SQVTM and CDR2 ANQGSEA. CDR3 length: 17 residues. V trimming: 4 bases; J trimming: 3 bases; junction bases outside the gene matches: 12. CDR3: CSVGGTGSKRHTGELFF. CDR3 sequence (DNA): TGCAGCGTTGGTGGGACAGGGAGCAAGCGCCACACCGGGGAGCTGTTTTTT.

This clonotype showed up many times. J is TRBJ1-5 and V is TRBV11-2; D perhaps matches TRBD1 (6 bases). Germline V gene data show CDR1 as SGHAT and CDR2 as FQNNGV. Trimming cost V 5 bases and J 6 bases, with 17 bases left between them. There are 15 residues in the CDR3. The CDR3 nucleotides are TGTGCCAGCAGCCGAGGCTGGGGGGGCGGTCAGCCCCAGCATTTT. Residues: CASSRGWGGGQPQHF.

This clonotype was seen repeatedly, ten times or more. The chain combines TRBV3-1 with TRBJ2-1; weak D call: TRBD2 (5 bases). The V and J ends lost 4 bases and 7 bases respectively, with 14 bases between them. Per the germline V gene, CDR1 is LGHDT and CDR2 is YNNKEL (reference sequence). The CDR3 sequence is 14 residues long. DNA for the CDR3: TGTGCCAGCAGCCCACTTCTAAAGCGGAATGAGCAGTTCTTC. Its translation is CASSPLLKRNEQFF.

This clonotype was found many times. This sequence joins TRBV30 and TRBJ1-2, with 7 nucleotides matching TRBD1. This CDR3 comprises 15 residues. Germline V CDR1 and CDR2: GTSNPN, SVGIG (reference sequence). Unmatched junction bases numbered 14, after V lost 6 bases and J lost 4 bases. The CDR3 DNA reads TGTGCCTGCGCCCCTCGACAGGGATTGAGCTATGGCTACACCTTC. Its translation is CACAPRQGLSYGYTF.

Many counts were recorded for this clonotype. The CDR3 reads CASSPGRVAGLYEQYF. In DNA form, the CDR3 reads TGTGCCAGCAGCCCCGGCCGGGTAGCGGGGTTATACGAGCAGTACTTC. V is TRBV7-8 and J is TRBJ2-7; 8 nucleotides line up with TRBD2. Looked up from germline, CDR1 is SGHVS and CDR2 is FQNEAQ. With 5 bases clipped from V and 4 bases from J, the junction kept 13 bases outside the gene matches. This CDR3 comprises 16 residues.

The table lists this clonotype with a few counts. The chain joins TRBV7-2 to TRBJ2-6; 12 nucleotides align to TRBD2. This CDR3 spans 18 amino acids. Germline CDR1 is SGHTA and CDR2 is FQGNSA. V shed 5 bases and J 4 bases; nucleotides not matched to a gene: 9. This CDR3 reads CASSPSSGRAVGANVLTF. The CDR3 DNA sequence: TGTGCCAGCAGCCCATCTAGCGGGAGGGCCGTGGGGGCCAACGTCCTGACTTTC.

J is TRBJ1-4 and V is TRBV4-1; 8 bases fit TRBD1. The junction had 2 bases not matched to a gene; V was cut back by 3 bases and J by 2 bases. Germline V gene data show CDR1 as MGHRA and CDR2 as YSYEKL. This CDR3 comprises 15 residues. The CDR3 nucleotides are TGCGCCAGCAGCCAGACAGGGGCGACTAATGAAAAACTGTTTTTT. Translated, it gives CASSQTGATNEKLFF.

The chain combines TRBV20-1 with TRBJ2-1; D remains ambiguous. There are 11 residues in the CDR3. Germline-derived CDR1 and CDR2 are DFQATT and SNEGSKA (reference sequence). Trimming stripped 5 bases from V and 7 bases from J, with 9 bases between. In DNA, the CDR3 is TGCAGTGCTTCGCGTGGAAATGAGCAGTTCTTC. Translation: CSASRGNEQFF.